Included here is one T cell receptor beta chain sequence, with context. Treatment defined: oral pan-JAK inhibitor, 5-10 mg twice daily. This sample was taken from a study of CD8+ T cells in alopecia areata. About the study: Affected scalp percentage gauged treated patients' severity.

CDR1 and CDR2 (germline): GTSNPN, SVGIG (reference sequence). V lost 7 bases, J lost 0 bases, and 5 bases stayed unmatched. This CDR3 spans 13 amino acids. RNA was isolated and reverse transcribed to cDNA, the sequencing template. Sequencing used immunoSEQ multiplex PCR; TCRdb keeps in-frame clones, though not all of them. The sample consists of around 190,000 clones, under 80% of them appearing once. The sequenced sample was CD4+ T cells sorted from blood, obtained between weeks 47 and 50, from a patient treated with tofacitinib. The rearrangement joins TRBV30 to TRBJ1-2; 7 nucleotides agree with TRBD1. This TCR derives from a human donor with alopecia areata. DNA for the CDR3: TGTGCCTCCCGACAGGGTTCTAACTATGGCTACACCTTC. This gives the protein CASRQGSNYGYTF. The variable domain in full, completed from reference TRBV30 and TRBJ1-2, reads SQTIHQWPATLVQPVGSPLSLECTVEGTSNPNLYWYRQAAGRGLQLLFYSVGIGQISSEVPQNLSASRPQDRQFILSSKKLLLSDSGFYLCASRQGSNYGYTFGSGTRLTVV.